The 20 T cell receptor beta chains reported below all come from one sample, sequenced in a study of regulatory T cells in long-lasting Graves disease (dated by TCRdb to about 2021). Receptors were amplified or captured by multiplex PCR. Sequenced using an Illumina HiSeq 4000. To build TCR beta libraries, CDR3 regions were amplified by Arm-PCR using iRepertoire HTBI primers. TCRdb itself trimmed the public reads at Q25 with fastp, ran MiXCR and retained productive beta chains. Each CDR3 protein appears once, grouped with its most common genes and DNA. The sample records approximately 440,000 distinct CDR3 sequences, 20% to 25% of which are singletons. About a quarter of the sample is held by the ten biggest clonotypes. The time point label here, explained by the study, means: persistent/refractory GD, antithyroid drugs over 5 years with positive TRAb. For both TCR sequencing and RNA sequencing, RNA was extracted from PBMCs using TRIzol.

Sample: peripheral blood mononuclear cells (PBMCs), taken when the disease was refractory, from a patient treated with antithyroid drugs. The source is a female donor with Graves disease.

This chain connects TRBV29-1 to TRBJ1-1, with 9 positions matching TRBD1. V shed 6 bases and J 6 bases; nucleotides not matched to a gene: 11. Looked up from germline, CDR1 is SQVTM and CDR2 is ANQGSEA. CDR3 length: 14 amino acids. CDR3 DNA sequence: TGCAGCGTCCTCAGACAGGGGGTTCTCCCTGAAGCTTTCTTT. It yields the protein CSVLRQGVLPEAFF.

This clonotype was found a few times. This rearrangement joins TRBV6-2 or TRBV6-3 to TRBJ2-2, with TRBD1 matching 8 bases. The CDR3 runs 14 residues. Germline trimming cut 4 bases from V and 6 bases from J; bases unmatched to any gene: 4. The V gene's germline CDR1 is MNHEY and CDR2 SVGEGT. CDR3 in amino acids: CASSSQGVAGELFF. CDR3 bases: TGTGCCAGCAGTTCACAGGGGGTGGCCGGGGAGCTGTTTTTT.

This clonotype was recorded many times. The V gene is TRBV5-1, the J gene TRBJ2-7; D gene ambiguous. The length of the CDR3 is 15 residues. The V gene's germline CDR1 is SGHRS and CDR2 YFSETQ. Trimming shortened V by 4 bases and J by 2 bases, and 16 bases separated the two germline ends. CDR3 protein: CASSAQAGATYEQYF. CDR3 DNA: TGCGCCAGCAGCGCGCAGGCAGGCGCCACCTACGAGCAGTACTTC.

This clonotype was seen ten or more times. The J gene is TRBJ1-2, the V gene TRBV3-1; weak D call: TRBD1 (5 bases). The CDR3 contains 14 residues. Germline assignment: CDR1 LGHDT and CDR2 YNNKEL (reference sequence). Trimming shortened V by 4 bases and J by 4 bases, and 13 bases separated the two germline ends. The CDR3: CASSPPGWGYGYTF. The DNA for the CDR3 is TGTGCCAGCAGCCCCCCAGGGTGGGGCTATGGCTACACCTTC.

The CDR3 here is CAWRVGSINTGELFF. In nucleotides, the CDR3 is TGTGCCTGGAGGGTCGGGAGTATTAACACCGGGGAGCTGTTTTTT. This rearrangement joins TRBV30 to TRBJ2-2, with D perhaps matching TRBD2 (6 bases). CDR1 is GTSNPN and CDR2 is SVGIG in the germline V gene (reference sequence). This CDR3 is built from 15 residues. Trimming stripped 3 bases from V and 2 bases from J, with 13 bases between.

CDR3 region: CASSIDVSRGGTQYF. For the CDR3, the DNA is TGTGCCAGTAGTATAGATGTCAGCCGAGGGGGGACCCAGTACTTC. The chain carries TRBV19 and TRBJ2-5; D may be TRBD1 (6 bases). The CDR3 contains 15 residues. V lost 0 bases and J 7 bases, leaving 15 bases between the germline ends. The germline CDR1 and CDR2 sequences are LNHDA and SQIVND (reference sequence). The variable domain in full, with the rest retrieved from reference TRBV19 and TRBJ2-5, is DGGITQSPKYLFRKEGQNVTLSCEQNLNHDAMYWYRQDPGQGLRLIYYSQIVNDFQKGDIAEGYSVSREKKESFPLTVTSAQKNPTAFYLCASSIDVSRGGTQYFGPGTRLLVL.

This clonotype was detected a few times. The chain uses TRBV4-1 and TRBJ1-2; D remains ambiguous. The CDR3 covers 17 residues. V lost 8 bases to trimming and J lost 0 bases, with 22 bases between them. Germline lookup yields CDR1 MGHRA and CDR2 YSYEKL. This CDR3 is CASRPPVTSASNYGYTF. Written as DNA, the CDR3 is TGCGCCAGCCGTCCGCCGGTGACTTCCGCTTCTAACTATGGCTACACCTTC.

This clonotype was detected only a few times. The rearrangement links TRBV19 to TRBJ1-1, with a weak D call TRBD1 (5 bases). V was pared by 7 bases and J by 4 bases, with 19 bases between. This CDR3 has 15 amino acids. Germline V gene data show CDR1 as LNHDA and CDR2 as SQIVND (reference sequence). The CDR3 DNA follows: TGTGCCAGTACCAGGGCGGGGCCTCGGGGCACTGAAGCTTTCTTT. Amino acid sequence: CASTRAGPRGTEAFF.

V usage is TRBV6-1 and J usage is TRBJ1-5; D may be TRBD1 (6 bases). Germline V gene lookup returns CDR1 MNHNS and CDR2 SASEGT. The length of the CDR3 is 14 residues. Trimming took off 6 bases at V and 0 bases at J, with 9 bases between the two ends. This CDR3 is CASRDRNSNQPQHF. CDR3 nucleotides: TGTGCCAGCAGGGACAGAAATAGCAATCAGCCCCAGCATTTT.

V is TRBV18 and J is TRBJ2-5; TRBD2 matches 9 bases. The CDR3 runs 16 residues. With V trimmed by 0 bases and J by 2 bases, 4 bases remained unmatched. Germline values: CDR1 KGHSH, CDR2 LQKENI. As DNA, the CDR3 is TGTGCCAGCTCACCACCCAGAGCGGGAGGTCAAGAGACCCAGTACTTC. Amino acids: CASSPPRAGGQETQYF.

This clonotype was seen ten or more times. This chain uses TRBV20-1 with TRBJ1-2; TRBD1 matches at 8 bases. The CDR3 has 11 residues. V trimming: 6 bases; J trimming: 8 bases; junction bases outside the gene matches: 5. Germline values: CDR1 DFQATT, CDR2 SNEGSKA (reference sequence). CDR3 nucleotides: TGCAGTGCCACAGGGGGGAGAGGCTACACCTTC. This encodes CSATGGRGYTF.

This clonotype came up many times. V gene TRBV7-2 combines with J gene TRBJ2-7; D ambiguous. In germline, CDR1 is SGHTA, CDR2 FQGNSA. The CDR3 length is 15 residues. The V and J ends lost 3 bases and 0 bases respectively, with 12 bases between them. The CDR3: CASSFSGDSSYEQYF. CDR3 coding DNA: TGTGCCAGCAGCTTCTCAGGAGACTCCTCCTACGAGCAGTACTTC.

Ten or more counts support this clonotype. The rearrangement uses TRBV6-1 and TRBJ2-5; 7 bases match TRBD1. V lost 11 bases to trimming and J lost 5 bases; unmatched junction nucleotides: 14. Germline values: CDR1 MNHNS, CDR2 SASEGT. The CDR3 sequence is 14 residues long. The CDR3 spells CAPLGDSQTETQYF. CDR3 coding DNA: TGTGCCCCCCTTGGGGACAGCCAAACCGAGACCCAGTACTTC.

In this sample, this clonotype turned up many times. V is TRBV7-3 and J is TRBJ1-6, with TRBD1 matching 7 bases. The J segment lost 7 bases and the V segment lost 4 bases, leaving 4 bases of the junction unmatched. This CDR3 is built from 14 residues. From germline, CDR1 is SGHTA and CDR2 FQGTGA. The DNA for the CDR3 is TGTGCCAGCAGCTCCAGGGGGTTCAATTCACCCCTCCACTTT. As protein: CASSSRGFNSPLHF. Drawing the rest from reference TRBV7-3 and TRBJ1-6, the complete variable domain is GAGVSQTPSNKVTEKGKYVELRCDPISGHTALYWYRQSLGQGPEFLIYFQGTGAADDSGLPNDRFFAVRPEGSVSTLKIQRTERGDSAVYLCASSSRGFNSPLHFGNGTRLTVT.

The CDR3 DNA reads as TGTGCCAGCAAATCGGCTAGCGGGGACCTATACGAGCAGTACTTC. This sequence encodes CASKSASGDLYEQYF. The V gene is TRBV6-2 or TRBV6-3, the J gene TRBJ2-7; TRBD2 aligns across 9 bases. The V segment lost 7 bases and the J segment 4 bases; nucleotides outside the gene matches: 11. The CDR3 runs to 15 residues. Germline lookup yields CDR1 MNHEY and CDR2 SVGEGT.

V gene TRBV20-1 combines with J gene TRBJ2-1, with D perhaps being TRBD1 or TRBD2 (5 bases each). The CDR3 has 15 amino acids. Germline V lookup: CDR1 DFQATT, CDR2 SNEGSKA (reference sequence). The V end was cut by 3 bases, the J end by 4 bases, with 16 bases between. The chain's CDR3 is CSASRGLPEYNEQFF. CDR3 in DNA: TGCAGTGCTAGTCGGGGCTTACCGGAATACAATGAGCAGTTCTTC.

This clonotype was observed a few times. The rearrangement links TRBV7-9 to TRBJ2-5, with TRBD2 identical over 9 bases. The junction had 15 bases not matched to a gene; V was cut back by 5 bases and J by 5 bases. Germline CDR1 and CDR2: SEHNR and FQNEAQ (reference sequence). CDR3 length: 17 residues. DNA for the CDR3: TGTGCCAGCAGCCCCTCCTGGCGGGAGGGCCTAATGGAGACCCAGTACTTC. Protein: CASSPSWREGLMETQYF.

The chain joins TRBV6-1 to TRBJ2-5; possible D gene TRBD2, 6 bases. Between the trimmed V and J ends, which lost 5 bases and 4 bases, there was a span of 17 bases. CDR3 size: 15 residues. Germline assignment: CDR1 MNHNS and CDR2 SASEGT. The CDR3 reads CASSRTTRGLETQYF. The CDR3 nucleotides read TGTGCCAGCAGTAGGACTACCCGAGGATTAGAGACCCAGTACTTC.

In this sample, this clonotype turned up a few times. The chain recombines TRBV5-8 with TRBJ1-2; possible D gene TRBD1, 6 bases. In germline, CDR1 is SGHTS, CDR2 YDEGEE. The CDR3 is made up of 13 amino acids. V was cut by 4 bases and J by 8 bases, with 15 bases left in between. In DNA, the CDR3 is TGTGCCAGCAGCCCGGACAGTTGGAGGGGCTACACCTTC. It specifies CASSPDSWRGYTF.

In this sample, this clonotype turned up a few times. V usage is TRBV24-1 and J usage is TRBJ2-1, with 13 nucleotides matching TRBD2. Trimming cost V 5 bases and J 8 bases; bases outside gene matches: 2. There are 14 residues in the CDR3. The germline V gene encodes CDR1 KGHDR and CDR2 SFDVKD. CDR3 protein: CATSVGLAGDEQFF. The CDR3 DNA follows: TGTGCCACCAGTGTCGGACTAGCGGGAGATGAGCAGTTCTTC.